These T cell receptor beta chains were read from a single sample in a study of blood T cell repertoires in COVID-19. Here immunoSEQ multiplex PCR was the method, and the copy in TCRdb shows in-frame clones only, minus some. The sample holds some 360,000 clones; around nine tenths are singletons and the top ten take approximately 0.93%. Specimen: PBMCs or T cells enriched from blood (not recorded which). These receptors came from a woman aged 25 to 45 who had been exposed to COVID-19. CDR3s include the opening cysteine and the closing phenylalanine or tryptophan. D genes are given only for firm matches. Clone size is stated in some rows and not others, as once, few, many or a class when expanded.

v_gene	abundance	d_gene	len	j_gene	CDR3nt	CDR3aa
TRBV30	NA	NA	13	TRBJ2-1	TGTGCCTGGACGGGACTGGCAAACAATGAGCAGTTCTTC	CAWTGLANNEQFF
TRBV6-5	NA	TRBD1	15	TRBJ1-5	TGTGCCAGCAGTCAGGCAGGGGGCTCTGGTCAGCCCCAGCATTTT	CASSQAGGSGQPQHF
TRBV5-4	NA	TRBD1	16	TRBJ2-7	TGTGCCAGCAGCGGGGGACAGGGGACCGTATCCTACGAGCAGTACTTC	CASSGGQGTVSYEQYF
TRBV6-5	NA	TRBD2	15	TRBJ2-7	TGTGCCAGCAGTTCCGGGACTAGCGGCTCCTACGAGCAGTACTTC	CASSSGTSGSYEQYF
TRBV29-1	NA	NA	14	TRBJ2-1	TGCAGCGGGATAACAGGCTCAGTCGACAGTGAGCAGTTCTTC	CSGITGSVDSEQFF
TRBV12-3/TRBV12-4	NA	NA	11	TRBJ1-2	TGTGCCAGCGGGCGTAACTATGGCTACACCTTC	CASGRNYGYTF
TRBV10-3	NA	TRBD1	15	TRBJ2-7	TGTGCCATCAGGGGGAACCGGGACAGTAACAGTCAGCAGTACTTC	CAIRGNRDSNSQQYF
TRBV3-1/TRBV3-2	NA	NA	16	TRBJ1-4	TGTGCCAGCAGCCAAGATTTGGGCGGGTTTAATGAAAAACTGTTTTTT	CASSQDLGGFNEKLFF
TRBV11-3	NA	NA	14	TRBJ1-2	TGTGCCAGCAGCTTAAATCGGGGGGACTATGGCTACACCTTC	CASSLNRGDYGYTF
TRBV4-1	once	NA	14	TRBJ1-2	TGCGCCAGCAGCCAAGAAACAGGTTGGAATGGCTACACCTTC	CASSQETGWNGYTF
TRBV3-1/TRBV3-2	once	NA	16	TRBJ1-1	TGTGCCAGCAGCCAAGAGGGGGGACGACAAAGCAGGGAAGCTTTCTTT	CASSQEGGRQSREAFF
TRBV15	few	NA	17	TRBJ1-5	TGTGCCACCAGCAGAGGGGGAGGAGGGGATAGCAATCAGCCCCAGCATTTT	CATSRGGGGDSNQPQHF
TRBV27	NA	NA	14	TRBJ1-5	TGTGCCAGCAGTCCCGGACACGGCAATCAGCCCCAGCATTTT	CASSPGHGNQPQHF
TRBV6-2/TRBV6-3	NA	TRBD1	16	TRBJ1-2	TGTGCCAGCAGCCCGCCCCGACAGGGGACGATCTATGGCTACACCTTC	CASSPPRQGTIYGYTF
TRBV5-1	NA	NA	17	TRBJ1-1	TGCGCCAGCAGCTTGGCCCATATTACTACAGGGAACACTGAAGCTTTCTTT	CASSLAHITTGNTEAFF
TRBV28	NA	NA	16	TRBJ2-3	TGTGCCAGCAGTTCAGGGGCCGCGCCTTACACAGATACGCAGTATTTT	CASSSGAAPYTDTQYF
TRBV13	NA	TRBD1	14	TRBJ1-4	TGTGCCAGCAGCTTGCGACAGGGTAATGAAAAACTGTTTTTT	CASSLRQGNEKLFF
TRBV19	NA	TRBD1	14	TRBJ1-5	TGTGCCAGTAGAAAACAGGGGGCAACTCAGCCCCAGCATTTT	CASRKQGATQPQHF
TRBV27	NA	TRBD1	16	TRBJ2-7	TGTGCCAGCAGTCCTTTGACGTTGACAGGGACCGACGAGCAGTACTTC	CASSPLTLTGTDEQYF
TRBV28	NA	TRBD1	14	TRBJ1-2	TGTGCCAGCAGTGGGGACAGCCGTACCTATGGCTACACCTTC	CASSGDSRTYGYTF
TRBV24-1	NA	NA	12	TRBJ1-2	TGTGCCACCAGTGACAGCGCGACTGGCTACACCTTC	CATSDSATGYTF
TRBV27	NA	NA	15	TRBJ1-4	TGTGCCAGCAGTTTATCGTGGGGCGCTAATGAAAAACTGTTTTTT	CASSLSWGANEKLFF
TRBV5-1	NA	NA	14	TRBJ1-5	TGCGCCAGCAGCTTTGGGGGCGGCGATCAGCCCCAGCATTTT	CASSFGGGDQPQHF
TRBV7-9	NA	NA	14	TRBJ2-7	TGTGCCAGCAGCTTAGACAGCCAACCCTACGAGCAGTACTTC	CASSLDSQPYEQYF
TRBV28	NA	NA	16	TRBJ2-3	TGTGCCAGCAGTTTATCGGTGGCAGGGGGCACAGATACGCAGTATTTT	CASSLSVAGGTDTQYF
TRBV10-2	NA	TRBD1	13	TRBJ1-2	TGCGCCAGCCGGACCGGGACAGGGACAACCTACACCTTC	CASRTGTGTTYTF
TRBV19	few	NA	13	TRBJ1-5	TGTGCCAGTAGTAAGGACAGACATCAGCCCCAGCATTTT	CASSKDRHQPQHF
TRBV7-8	NA	TRBD2	17	TRBJ2-3	TGTGCCAGCAGCTTAGAGGGGCGGCTAGCGGGAGTAGATACGCAGTATTTT	CASSLEGRLAGVDTQYF
TRBV27	once	NA	13	TRBJ2-1	TGTGCCAGCAGTTCAAACACGGGTACCGAGCAGTTCTTC	CASSSNTGTEQFF
TRBV30	NA	TRBD1	15	TRBJ1-1	TGTGCCTGGAGTGTCCAGGACAGGCCGGGGACTGAAGCTTTCTTT	CAWSVQDRPGTEAFF
TRBV7-9	NA	NA	15	TRBJ1-1	TGTGCCAGCAGCTTAGTGGGTGGCAGGTCCACTGAAGCTTTCTTT	CASSLVGGRSTEAFF
TRBV9	NA	NA	13	TRBJ2-1	TGTGCCAGCAGCCCCCAATTGATACGGGAGCAGTTCTTC	CASSPQLIREQFF
TRBV21-1	NA	NA	15	TRBJ2-7	TGTGCCAGCAGGGGTGGGCTAGCGGGATTTTACGAGCAGTACTTC	CASRGGLAGFYEQYF
TRBV19	NA	NA	13	TRBJ2-7	TGTGCCAGTAGACTGTCCCTTAGCTACGAGCAGTACTTC	CASRLSLSYEQYF
TRBV10-2	NA	NA	14	TRBJ2-3	TGCGCCAGCATATCGGACAGCACCACAGATACGCAGTATTTT	CASISDSTTDTQYF
TRBV5-1	NA	TRBD1	14	TRBJ1-5	TGCGCCAGCAGCCCGGGACAGGGCGCTGCTCCCCAGCATTTT	CASSPGQGAAPQHF
TRBV5-1	NA	TRBD1	12	TRBJ1-2	TGCGCCAGCGGGGACAGGGGCTATGGCTACACCTTC	CASGDRGYGYTF
TRBV13	NA	TRBD2	18	TRBJ2-6	TGTGCCAGCAGTTACCTAGCGGGTCTCACCTCTGGGGCCAACGTCCTGACTTTC	CASSYLAGLTSGANVLTF
TRBV6-5	NA	TRBD1	15	TRBJ1-1	TGTGCCAGCACCCTCACAGGGGGTCGGGCCACTGAAGCTTTCTTT	CASTLTGGRATEAFF
TRBV9	NA	TRBD2	17	TRBJ2-1	TGTGCCAGCAGCGTCACACCGACTAGCGGAAACTACAATGAGCAGTTCTTC	CASSVTPTSGNYNEQFF
TRBV21-1	NA	NA	14	TRBJ2-7	TGTGCCAGCAGCAAAAGGGGCAGCTACGGAGAGCAGTACTTC	CASSKRGSYGEQYF
TRBV7-9	once	TRBD2	18	TRBJ2-1	TGTGCCAGCAGCCCTCGGGTGTTTGGGAGGGAAGCATACAATGAGCAGTTCTTC	CASSPRVFGREAYNEQFF
TRBV4-2	NA	NA	15	TRBJ2-1	TGTGCCAGCAGAGACGAGCGGTCCTCCCTCAATGAGCAGTTCTTC	CASRDERSSLNEQFF
TRBV18	NA	NA	12	TRBJ2-7	TGTGCCAGCTCACTACAGGATCACGAGCAGTACTTC	CASSLQDHEQYF
TRBV10-1	NA	NA	11	TRBJ2-7	TGCGCCAGCAGAGGGGAGGACGAGCAGTACTTC	CASRGEDEQYF
TRBV19	NA	NA	14	TRBJ2-1	TGTGCCAGTAGTATAGCCCCTAGCAGGAATGAGCAGTTCTTC	CASSIAPSRNEQFF
TRBV19	NA	TRBD1	14	TRBJ1-5	TGTGCCAGTAGGGATCAGGGGGGCAATCAGCCCCAGCATTTT	CASRDQGGNQPQHF
TRBV7-8	NA	NA	17	TRBJ1-4	TGTGCCAGCAGCCGGCCGATTAATCCGCGAACTAATGAAAAACTGTTTTTT	CASSRPINPRTNEKLFF
TRBV7-8	NA	NA	16	TRBJ2-1	TGTGCCAGCAGCCCGAGAGGGGGAGACTCCTACAATGAGCAGTTCTTC	CASSPRGGDSYNEQFF
TRBV19	NA	TRBD1	18	TRBJ2-2	TGTGCCAGTAGCGCCGGGACAGGGCACCGCGCGAACACCGGGGAGCTGTTTTTT	CASSAGTGHRANTGELFF
TRBV6-5	NA	NA	14	TRBJ2-7	TGTGCCAGCAGGTCACACGGACTGGCCTACGAGCAGTACTTC	CASRSHGLAYEQYF
TRBV6-2/TRBV6-3	NA	NA	13	TRBJ1-5	TGTGCCAGCAGTTCAGGGGATGGGGTATCCCAGCATTTT	CASSSGDGVSQHF